Below, 17 T cell receptor beta chains from the same sample are listed, as sequenced in a study of T-cell memory formation after mild COVID-19. Each CDR3 protein gets one entry after TCRdb re-called the 5' RACE reads with MiXCR. This table holds about 600,000 distinct CDR3 sequences, less than 25% found once. Sequencing used PBMCs or a T cell subset sorted from them (not recorded which). The source is an adult woman who had mild COVID-19 (a few samples of this study predate the infection). Cell type and time point are not known.

The chain recombines TRBV6-5 with TRBJ2-7; tentatively, D is TRBD1 or TRBD2 (5 bases each). The ends were cut back, 0 bases at V and 1 base at J, with 16 bases in the middle. Germline assignment: CDR1 MNHEY and CDR2 SVGAGI. This CDR3 contains 17 residues. The CDR3 DNA follows: TGTGCCAGCAGTTACTCGATTAAAACCTGGGGGTCCTACGAGCAGTACTTC. As protein: CASSYSIKTWGSYEQYF.

The chain links TRBV24-1 to TRBJ2-1; D call uncertain. The V gene's germline CDR1 is KGHDR and CDR2 SFDVKD. V dropped 0 bases and J dropped 8 bases, with 10 bases sitting between them. There are 14 residues in the CDR3. The DNA of the CDR3 is TGTGCCACCAGTGATTTGCAATTTGGATATGAGCAGTTCTTC. Translation gives CATSDLQFGYEQFF.

This clonotype turned up a few times. This sequence joins TRBV4-2 and TRBJ2-5; 11 positions agree with TRBD2. Losses at the gene ends were 1 base for V and 4 bases for J; bases not matched to a gene: 11. CDR1 is LGHNA and CDR2 is YNFKEQ in the germline V gene. The CDR3 is made up of 18 amino acids. The CDR3 DNA is TGTGCCAGCAGCCAAGGGCGGGAATTCGGACTAGCGGGAGAGACCCAGTACTTC. Translation gives CASSQGREFGLAGETQYF.

The genes are TRBV7-9 and TRBJ2-1; 7 nucleotides line up with TRBD1. CDR3 length equals 16 residues. After removal of 2 bases from V and 4 bases from J, the junction contained 8 bases not matched to a gene. The germline V gene encodes CDR1 SEHNR and CDR2 FQNEAQ (reference sequence). The CDR3 DNA is TGTGCCAGCAGCTTAAGACCGGACAGGAAATACAATGAGCAGTTCTTC. Encoded protein: CASSLRPDRKYNEQFF.

This clonotype was counted between two and nine times. This sequence joins TRBV24-1 and TRBJ2-7; a weak D match, TRBD1 (5 bases). The germline gives CDR1 KGHDR, CDR2 SFDVKD. V was cut by 3 bases and J by 5 bases, with 13 bases left in between. The CDR3 has 14 amino acids. The CDR3 DNA reads as TGTGCCACCAGTGATCCCACCAGGGCCCACGAGCAGTACTTC. Its protein is CATSDPTRAHEQYF.

By proportion, this clonotype is medium-sized (0.01 to 0.1%). This rearrangement joins TRBV9 to TRBJ1-1; D not resolved. Trimming took off 4 bases at V and 0 bases at J, with 13 bases between the two ends. Germline V gene sequence: CDR1 SGDLS, CDR2 YYNGEE. This CDR3 comprises 15 residues. The CDR3 DNA is TGTGCCAGCAGCCCGCGTAGAGAGCTGAACACTGAAGCTTTCTTT. Its protein is CASSPRRELNTEAFF.

This clonotype was observed a few times. The chain employs TRBV5-6 and TRBJ1-2; possibly TRBD1 for D (5 bases). CDR1 SGHDT and CDR2 YYEEEE come from the germline V gene. V was pared by 4 bases and J by 4 bases, with 17 bases between. The CDR3 runs to 15 residues. This CDR3 reads CASSIRQIFFYGYTF. CDR3 nucleotides: TGTGCCAGCAGCATCCGACAGATCTTTTTCTATGGCTACACCTTC.

This chain connects TRBV4-1 to TRBJ2-3; 12 bases match TRBD2. The CDR3 has 16 residues. With V trimmed by 3 bases and J by 4 bases, 5 bases remained unmatched. The V gene's germline CDR1 is MGHRA and CDR2 YSYEKL. The CDR3 coding sequence is TGCGCCAGCAGCCACCCCGGGACTAGCGGGTCAGATACGCAGTATTTT. Its protein is CASSHPGTSGSDTQYF.

This clonotype was recorded a few times. The gene calls are TRBV7-9 and TRBJ1-4; TRBD1 agrees at 7 bases. J lost 4 bases, V lost 3 bases, and 5 bases had no gene match. The CDR3 sequence is 15 residues long. Germline lookup yields CDR1 SEHNR and CDR2 FQNEAQ (reference sequence). The CDR3 sequence is CASSFGTAFNEKLFF. The CDR3 DNA reads as TGTGCCAGCAGCTTCGGGACAGCCTTTAATGAAAAACTGTTTTTT.

This clonotype was recorded a few times. The rearrangement joins TRBV12-3 or TRBV12-4 to TRBJ2-3, with 12 nucleotides matching TRBD1. The CDR3 loop spans 16 amino acids. V was pared by 5 bases and J by 6 bases, with 9 bases of the junction left unmatched. In nucleotides, the CDR3 is TGTGCCAGCAGTCGAGCCCGGGACAGGGGGCGCGATACGCAGTATTTT. Its translation: CASSRARDRGRDTQYF.

The chain links TRBV11-1 to TRBJ2-7; TRBD2 is a possible D gene (6 bases). V lost 3 bases to trimming and J lost 0 bases, with 15 bases between them. CDR3 size: 16 residues. The V gene's germline CDR1 is SGHAT and CDR2 FQDESV (reference sequence). CDR3 nucleotides: TGTGCCAGCAGCTTGGTTAGCGGCGTAAGCTCCTACGAGCAGTACTTC. This sequence encodes CASSLVSGVSSYEQYF.

This chain connects TRBV3-1 to TRBJ1-5; no reliable D call. The germline CDR1 and CDR2 sequences are LGHDT and YNNKEL (reference sequence). This CDR3 contains 12 residues. The germline V and J ends were trimmed by 4 bases and 7 bases, with 8 bases remaining between them. CDR3 sequence reads: CASSLWEQPQHF. The CDR3 nucleotides are TGTGCCAGCAGCCTTTGGGAACAGCCCCAGCATTTT.

This clonotype appeared a single time. The V and J genes are TRBV2 and TRBJ1-3; D perhaps matches TRBD1 (6 bases). Trimming removed 7 bases at V and 0 bases at J, with 10 bases between. This CDR3 is built from 14 residues. CDR1 is SNHLY, CDR2 FYNNEI, per germline. The CDR3 coding sequence is TGTGCCAGCAATGGGGGCCTCTCTGGAAACACCATATATTTT. It yields the protein CASNGGLSGNTIYF.

CDR3 region: CASSPDPGQGYEQYF. The CDR3 DNA sequence: TGCGCCAGCAGCCCCGACCCGGGACAGGGCTACGAGCAGTACTTC. The V and J genes are TRBV5-1 and TRBJ2-7, with 9 positions matching TRBD1. Germline values: CDR1 SGHRS, CDR2 YFSETQ. V shed 4 bases, J shed 3 bases, and the junction held 8 bases outside the gene matches. The CDR3 is 15 residues long.

This clonotype has just a few counts. The chain uses TRBV6-5 and TRBJ2-4; 10 positions match TRBD2. This CDR3 contains 15 residues. The V segment lost 2 bases and the J segment 11 bases; nucleotides outside the gene matches: 9. From germline, CDR1 is MNHEY and CDR2 SVGAGI. Written as DNA, the CDR3 is TGTGCCAGCAGTTACGCCGCACAGCGGGGGGGGGTTCAGTACTTC. This encodes CASSYAAQRGGVQYF.

Only a few counts were recorded for this clonotype. The chain combines TRBV5-1 with TRBJ2-5; D gene unclear. The germline V gene encodes CDR1 SGHRS and CDR2 YFSETQ. V lost 3 bases and J 1 base, leaving 13 bases between the germline ends. CDR3 size: 15 residues. CDR3: CASSSPGRGQETQYF. CDR3 DNA: TGCGCCAGCAGCTCTCCTGGTAGAGGCCAAGAGACCCAGTACTTC.

In this sample, this clonotype turned up a few times. The gene calls are TRBV6-6 and TRBJ2-1; 11 bases are a match to TRBD1. The CDR3 length is 15 residues. V shed 0 bases and J 9 bases; nucleotides not matched to a gene: 4. Germline V gene sequence: CDR1 MNHNY, CDR2 SVGAGI (reference sequence). The CDR3 protein is CASSYSDRGLGEQFF. The CDR3 DNA sequence: TGTGCCAGCAGTTACTCGGACAGGGGGCTTGGTGAGCAGTTCTTC.